The TCR beta chain under discussion was sequenced for a study of cytomegalovirus exposure and HLA in healthy donors. Losses at the gene ends were 3 bases for V and 7 bases for J; bases not matched to a gene: 6. Germline CDR1 is PRHDT and CDR2 is FYEKMQ (reference sequence). The CDR3 runs 15 residues. This clone turned up a few times. The PCR ran on 60 Vbeta and 13 Jbeta primers. The protocol was immunoSEQ multiplex PCR, while the TCRdb copy is restricted to in-frame clones and leaves out a portion. The sample includes roughly 86,000 clones, around four fifths of them seen just once. The chain uses TRBV13 and TRBJ1-6, with 7 nucleotides matching TRBD1. The sample taken for sequencing was PBMCs. The source of this sequence is a man in his fifties or sixties in good health and CMV-seropositive. In DNA form, the CDR3 reads TGTGCCAGCAGCTTGGGACAGCCGGCGAATTCACCCCTCCACTTT. Translating gives CASSLGQPANSPLHF.